The following is a T cell receptor (beta chain) sequence with its context. These data belong to a study of blood T cell repertoires in COVID-19. Study-wide context: The analysed material was cDNA or gDNA that came from T cells, B-cell-depleted T cells, or PBMCs.

The CDR3 has 15 residues. CDR1 and CDR2 (germline): SNHLY, FYNNEI. V dropped 4 bases and J dropped 5; count of bases not matched to a gene: 8. The authors' processing: Reference gene primer amplification gave estimated nucleated cell counts. TCRdb's copy holds only in-frame clones and misses some; the assay was immunoSEQ multiplex PCR. Clone size and V and J calls were adopted from that table, with D and trimming inferred from the DNA. The sample shows about 350,000 clones, approximately 89% of them seen only once. The receptor comes from an older woman with COVID-19, enrolled during active disease. The J gene is TRBJ1-2, the V gene TRBV2; 9 bases are shared with TRBD1. The sequencing sample was made of peripheral blood. CDR3 protein: CASSGPGTGSYGYTF. The CDR3 DNA sequence: TGTGCCAGCAGTGGTCCCGGGACAGGGTCTTATGGCTACACCTTC.